The 11 T cell receptor beta chains reported below all come from one sample, sequenced in a study of molecular identifiers for immune sequencing clone quantification (dated by TCRdb to 2016 to 2018). The library was generated by PCR. Sequencing used an Illumina HiSeq 4000. In TCRdb, the public reads were trimmed at Q25 with fastp and aligned with MiXCR, with productive beta chains retained. Rows merge per CDR3 protein into single entries with the most common DNA and genes. The sample yields 490,000 or so distinct CDR3 sequences; 20% to 25% were counted once. The ten largest make up around 0.84% of the sample. Sequenced input: naive CD8+ T cells from blood, with Jurkat cell RNA spiked in. According to the study, the label for this sample's cell subset or site signals: FACS-sorted CD8+CD4-CCR7+CD45RA+ naive T cells. Every receptor here comes from a human donor in good health. Some libraries in this study had Jurkat cell RNA spiked in.

Concerning this clonotype: Compared with germline, one end of the junction differs, possibly owing to a read error. The chain employs TRBV12-3 or TRBV12-4 and TRBJ1-2, with D possibly being TRBD1 (5 bases). CDR3 length equals 13 residues. CDR3 DNA sequence: TGTACCAGCAGCGACAGCGTACCCTATGGCTACACCTTC. It encodes CTSSDSVPYGYTF.

As regards this clonotype: Being one base from a much bigger clone, this may be a read error. The CDR3 does not close with the conserved phenylalanine or tryptophan, likely indicating a read error. V usage is TRBV27 and J usage is TRBJ2-5; D might be TRBD1 or TRBD2, each matching 5 bases. This CDR3 comprises 13 residues. Per the germline V gene, CDR1 is MNHEY and CDR2 is SMNVEV (reference sequence). V lost 8 bases to trimming and J lost 9 bases, with 19 bases between them. This CDR3 reads CASGNRDPTPQYL. The CDR3 DNA reads TGTGCCAGCGGTAACCGGGACCCGACGCCCCAGTACCTC.

A word on this clonotype: Just one base apart from a much larger clone, this may be a read error. CDR3: CASAWRAGTEALF. In DNA form, the CDR3 reads TGTGCCAGCGCTTGGCGGGCAGGCACTGAAGCTCTCTTT. The V call is TRBV2, the J call TRBJ1-1; D not resolved. Germline V gives CDR1 SNHLY, CDR2 FYNNEI. The CDR3 loop spans 13 amino acids.

This clonotype was seen at least ten times. The J gene is TRBJ2-7, the V gene TRBV13; D is perhaps TRBD1 (5 bases). The CDR3 spans 15 residues. Germline CDR1 PRHDT, CDR2 FYEKMQ (reference sequence). V dropped 2 bases and J dropped 5 bases, with 16 bases sitting between them. The chain's CDR3 is CASSLRDYRSDEQYF. The CDR3 region has the DNA TGTGCCAGCAGCTTACGAGATTACAGGTCCGACGAGCAGTACTTC.

The rearrangement links TRBV12-3 or TRBV12-4 to TRBJ2-1; D is ambiguous. This CDR3 region has 13 residues. V lost 1 base and J 10 bases, leaving 11 bases between the germline ends. The CDR3 is CASSLGSPYEQFF. The CDR3 nucleotides read TGTGCCAGCAGTTTAGGCAGTCCCTACGAGCAGTTCTTC.

V gene TRBV20-1 combines with J gene TRBJ1-1; D uncertain. V lost 2 bases and J lost 5, with 6 bases in between. The germline CDR1 and CDR2 sequences are DFQATT and SNEGSKA (reference sequence). The CDR3 length is 11 residues. CDR3 sequence (DNA): TGCAGTGCTAGACGGATAACTGAAGCTTTCTTT. Translation gives CSARRITEAFF.

This clonotype has more than one count but fewer than ten. The chain recombines TRBV28 with TRBJ2-1, with a tentative D call TRBD2 (6 bases). V was clipped by 4 bases and J by 0 bases, with 13 bases between them. CDR1 is MDHEN and CDR2 is SYDVKM in the germline V gene. The CDR3 has 16 residues. CDR3 residues: CASSSPRDSSYNEQFF. Written as DNA, the CDR3 is TGTGCCAGCAGTTCTCCCCGGGACTCCTCCTACAATGAGCAGTTCTTC.

This clonotype was picked up a small number of times. V gene TRBV9 combines with J gene TRBJ2-1; 9 nucleotides line up with TRBD2. CDR3 length equals 17 residues. V was pared by 0 bases and J by 2 bases, with 6 bases of the junction left unmatched. The germline gives CDR1 SGDLS, CDR2 YYNGEE. The CDR3 sequence: CASSVALSSGTYNEQFF. Written as DNA, the CDR3 is TGTGCCAGCAGCGTAGCTTTGTCTAGCGGGACCTACAATGAGCAGTTCTTC.

To note about this clonotype: At one of its ends the junction is not consistent with the germline gene, which may arise from a read error. The DNA of the CDR3 is TGTGCCAGCAGCGGGATTAGGTTTCACTTC. Its translation is CASSGIRFHF. V and J are TRBV9 and TRBJ2-5; D unresolved. CDR1 is SGDLS, CDR2 YYNGEE, per germline. This CDR3 has 10 amino acids. Full variable domain (remainder filled in from reference TRBV9 and TRBJ2-5): DSGVTQTPKHLITATGQRVTLRCSPRSGDLSVYWYQQSLDQGLQFLIQYYNGEERAKGNILERFSAQQFPDLHSELNLSSLELGDSALYFCASSGIRFHFGPGTRLLVL.

A remark on this clonotype: Given a much more abundant clone one base away, this may be a read error. This sequence joins TRBV20-1 and TRBJ2-7, with D maybe TRBD2 (5 bases). The germline gives CDR1 DFQATT, CDR2 SNEGSKA (reference sequence). The CDR3 runs 12 residues. The CDR3 sequence is CSAISVAYGQYF. The DNA of the CDR3 is TGCAGTGCCATTAGCGTCGCCTACGGGCAGTACTTC.

This clonotype occurred many times. This chain links TRBV6-2 or TRBV6-3 with TRBJ2-7; no reliable D call. The V gene's germline CDR1 is MNHEY and CDR2 SVGEGT. V gave up 0 bases and J gave up 5 bases, with 14 bases separating them. This CDR3 comprises 15 residues. The CDR3 loop reads CASSYSVTGSHEQYF. The CDR3 region has the DNA TGTGCCAGCAGTTACTCGGTAACCGGATCACACGAGCAGTACTTC.